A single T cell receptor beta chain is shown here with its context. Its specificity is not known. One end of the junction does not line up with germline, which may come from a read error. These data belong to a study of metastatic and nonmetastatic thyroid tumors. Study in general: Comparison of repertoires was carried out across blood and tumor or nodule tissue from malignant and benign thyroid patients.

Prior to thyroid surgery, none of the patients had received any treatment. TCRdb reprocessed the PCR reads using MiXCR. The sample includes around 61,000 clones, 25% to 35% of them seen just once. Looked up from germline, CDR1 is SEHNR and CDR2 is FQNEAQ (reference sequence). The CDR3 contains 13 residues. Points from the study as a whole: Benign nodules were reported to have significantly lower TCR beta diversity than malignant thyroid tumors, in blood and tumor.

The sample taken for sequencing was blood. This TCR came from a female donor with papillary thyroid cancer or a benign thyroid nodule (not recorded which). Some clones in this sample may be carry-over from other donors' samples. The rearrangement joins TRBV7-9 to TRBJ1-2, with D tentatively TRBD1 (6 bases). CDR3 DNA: TGTGCCAGCAGCTTAGTAGGGCCAGGGGTGCCAACGTTC. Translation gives CASSLVGPGVPTF.